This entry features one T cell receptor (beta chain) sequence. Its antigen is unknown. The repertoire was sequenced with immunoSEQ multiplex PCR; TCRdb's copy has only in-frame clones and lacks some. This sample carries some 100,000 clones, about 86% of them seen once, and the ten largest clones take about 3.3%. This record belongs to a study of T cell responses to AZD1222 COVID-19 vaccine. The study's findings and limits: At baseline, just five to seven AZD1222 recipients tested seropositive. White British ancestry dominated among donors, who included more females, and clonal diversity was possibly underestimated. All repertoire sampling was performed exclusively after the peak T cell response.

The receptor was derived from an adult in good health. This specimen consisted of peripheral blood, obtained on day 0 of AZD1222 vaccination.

CDR3: CASSTWGYNSPLHF. The CDR3 nucleotides read TGTGCCAGTTCGACTTGGGGGTATAATTCACCCCTCCACTTT. The chain uses TRBV6-5 and TRBJ1-6; a possible D gene is TRBD1 (5 bases). V dropped 9 bases and J dropped 4 bases, with 13 bases sitting between them. CDR1 and CDR2 from the germline V gene are MNHEY and SVGAGI. This CDR3 is built from 14 residues.